A single TCR beta chain is shown here with its context. Its target is unknown. The data stem from a study of OX40 agonist ivuxolimab in advanced cancers. For the study at large: In three patients, partial responses were observed, one with hepatocellular carcinoma and two with cutaneous melanoma. Study-level findings and limits: The mean number of expanded clones was higher in CD8+ T cells than in CD4+.

The CDR3 loop spans 15 amino acids. The V segment lost 7 bases and the J segment 2 bases; nucleotides outside the gene matches: 13. Per germline, CDR1 SQVTM and CDR2 ANQGSEA. Profiled with immunoSEQ multiplex PCR; TCRdb holds only in-frame clones, not every one. The data contain 9,500 to 12,000 clones, under 90% of them singletons. This specimen consisted of CD4+ or CD8+ T cells sorted from blood, obtained in a trial of the OX40 agonist ivuxolimab. The chain couples TRBV29-1 to TRBJ1-1; 7 nucleotides align to TRBD1. The TCR sequence derives from an adult with an advanced solid tumor such as melanoma, head and neck, liver or kidney cancer. The CDR3 reads CSASPTGRLNTEAFF. CDR3 DNA: TGCAGCGCCTCGCCGACAGGGAGGTTAAACACTGAAGCTTTCTTT.